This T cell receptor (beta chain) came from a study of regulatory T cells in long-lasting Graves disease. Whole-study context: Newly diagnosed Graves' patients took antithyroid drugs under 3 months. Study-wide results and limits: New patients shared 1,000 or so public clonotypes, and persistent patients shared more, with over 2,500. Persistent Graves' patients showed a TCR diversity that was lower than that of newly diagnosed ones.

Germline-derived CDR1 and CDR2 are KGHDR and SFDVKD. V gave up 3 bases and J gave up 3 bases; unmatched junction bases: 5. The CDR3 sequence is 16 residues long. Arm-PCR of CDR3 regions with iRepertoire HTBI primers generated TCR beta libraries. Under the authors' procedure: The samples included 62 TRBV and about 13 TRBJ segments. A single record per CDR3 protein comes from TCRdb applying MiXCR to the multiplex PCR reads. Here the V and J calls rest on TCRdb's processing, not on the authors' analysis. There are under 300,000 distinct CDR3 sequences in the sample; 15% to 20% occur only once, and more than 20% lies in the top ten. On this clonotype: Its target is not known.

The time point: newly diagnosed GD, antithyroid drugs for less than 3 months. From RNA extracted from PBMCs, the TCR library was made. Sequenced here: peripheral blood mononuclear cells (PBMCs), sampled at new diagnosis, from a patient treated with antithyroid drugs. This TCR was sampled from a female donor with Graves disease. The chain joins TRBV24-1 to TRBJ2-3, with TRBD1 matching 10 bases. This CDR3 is CATSDPRTGGTDTQYF. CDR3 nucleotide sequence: TGTGCCACCAGTGATCCGAGGACAGGGGGTACAGATACGCAGTATTTT.